This is a list of T cell receptor beta chains from one sample in a study of blood T cell repertoires in COVID-19. Profiling relied on immunoSEQ multiplex PCR, and the TCRdb table lists in-frame clones only, not all of them. This repertoire shows 290,000 or so clones, roughly nine tenths found once; its top ten account for 2% to 3%. What was sequenced was peripheral blood. These TCRs come from a man younger than 30 with active or convalescent COVID-19. Each CDR3 is given with its conserved first and last residue. D genes are given only for firm matches. Size tells how often a clone was seen (once, few, many) or the class of an expanded clone, and some rows leave it out.

V gene,clone size,J gene,D gene,CDR3 DNA,CDR3 protein
TRBV11-2,.,TRBJ1-1,.,TGTGCCAGCAGCCCCCAAGGGGTAGGGACTGAAGCTTTCTTT,CASSPQGVGTEAFF
TRBV2,.,TRBJ1-5,TRBD1,TGTGCCAGCAGTGTAGGGACAGGGGGCAATCAGCCCCAGCATTTT,CASSVGTGGNQPQHF
TRBV5-8,.,TRBJ2-1,TRBD2,TGTGCCAGCACCCCGATGACTAGCGGGGGGGCCCATGAGCAGTTCTTC,CASTPMTSGGAHEQFF
TRBV10-2,.,TRBJ1-1,.,TGCGCCAGCTCGACAGGCATGAACACTGAAGCTTTCTTT,CASSTGMNTEAFF
TRBV28,once,TRBJ1-4,.,TGTGCCAGCCAGCATCGGGGTGAAAAACTGTTTTTT,CASQHRGEKLFF
TRBV24-1,.,TRBJ2-1,TRBD1,TGTGCCACTGGAGGAGGGACAGGGGGTGATGAGCAGTTCTTC,CATGGGTGGDEQFF
TRBV20-1,.,TRBJ2-7,.,TGCAGTGCTAGTCTACTGGAGGTAGCGACTCATCCCTACGAGCAGTACTTC,CSASLLEVATHPYEQYF
TRBV7-2,.,TRBJ2-1,TRBD2,TGTGCCAGCAGCTCAACTAGCGGGGGTGTCGTTGGGAATGAGCAGTTCTTC,CASSSTSGGVVGNEQFF
TRBV7-8,.,TRBJ1-1,.,TGTGCCAGCAGCTTAGTTGGGGGGACCACTGAAGCTTTCTTT,CASSLVGGTTEAFF
TRBV28,once,TRBJ2-1,TRBD2,TGTGCCAGCAGTTTAGGGACTAGCGGAAACTACAATGAGCAGTTCTTC,CASSLGTSGNYNEQFF
TRBV2,.,TRBJ2-7,.,TGTGCCAGCGGGCGGGGCTGGGACGAGCAGTACTTC,CASGRGWDEQYF
TRBV5-1,.,TRBJ1-2,.,TGCGCCAGCAGCTTGGATGGGCCCACCACCGGCTACACCTTC,CASSLDGPTTGYTF
TRBV27,.,TRBJ1-6,.,TGTGCCAGCAGTTTTCAGAATTCACCCCTCCACTTT,CASSFQNSPLHF
TRBV2,.,TRBJ2-3,TRBD2,TGTGCCAGCACTCCGGGACTAGCGGTTAACACAGATACGCAGTATTTT,CASTPGLAVNTDTQYF
TRBV7-9,.,TRBJ1-5,.,TGTGCCAGCAGCCCGGGACCGGGGGAGCCCCAGCATTTT,CASSPGPGEPQHF
TRBV19,.,TRBJ2-6,TRBD1,TGTGCCAGTAGATCCCTCCGACAGGGAAACTCCGGGGCCAACGTCCTGACTTTC,CASRSLRQGNSGANVLTF
TRBV4-1,few,TRBJ1-6,TRBD1,TGCGCCAGCAGCCCGAGGCGCGGACAGGGGGGGTCCTATAATTCACCCCTCCACTTT,CASSPRRGQGGSYNSPLHF
TRBV9,.,TRBJ2-7,.,TGTGCCAGCAGCGACGCCGGGACAGGGGCTAGCGGGGGTAGGAACGAGCAGTACTTC,CASSDAGTGASGGRNEQYF
TRBV7-8,.,TRBJ2-1,.,TGTGCCAGCAGCCCCAGTGGTAGGGAGCCCTACAATGAGCAGTTCTTC,CASSPSGREPYNEQFF
TRBV4-1,.,TRBJ1-5,TRBD1,TGCGCCAGCAGCCAAGCTGGACAGGGGGCGCAGCCCCAGCATTTT,CASSQAGQGAQPQHF
TRBV4-1,once,TRBJ1-1,TRBD1,TGCGCCAGCAGCCAAGTGACAGGGTCGGGGACTGAAGCTTTCTTT,CASSQVTGSGTEAFF
TRBV24-1,.,TRBJ2-2,TRBD2,TGTGCCACCAGTGCTCAGACTAGCGGGAGGGCCCTTGTCGGGGAGCTGTTTTTT,CATSAQTSGRALVGELFF
TRBV11-2,.,TRBJ2-7,TRBD2,TGTGCCAGCAGCTTGCGGGGGTACGAGCAGTACTTC,CASSLRGYEQYF
TRBV27,.,TRBJ1-2,TRBD1,TGTGCCAGCAGTTATCGTACAGGGGAGTGGAACTATGGCTACACCTTC,CASSYRTGEWNYGYTF
TRBV29-1,.,TRBJ1-2,.,TGCAGCGTTCGGCCCGAGGCCGTTAACTATGGCTACACCTTC,CSVRPEAVNYGYTF
TRBV3-1/TRBV3-2,.,TRBJ2-1,TRBD2,TGTGCCAGCAGCCATGTGACTAGCGGTAACAATGAGCAGTTCTTC,CASSHVTSGNNEQFF
TRBV20-1,.,TRBJ1-4,.,TGCAGTGCTAGTCGCACTCTAAATGAAAAACTGTTTTTT,CSASRTLNEKLFF
TRBV4-3,.,TRBJ1-5,.,TGCGCCAGCAGCCAAGACGTCGGAGATCAGCCCCAGCATTTT,CASSQDVGDQPQHF
TRBV28,.,TRBJ2-1,TRBD2,TGTGCCAGCAGATCAAGCGGGAGGGCCTACAATGAGCAGTTCTTC,CASRSSGRAYNEQFF
TRBV4-1,.,TRBJ1-2,.,TGCGCCAGCAGCCTCCTAGGCGGCGGTGGCTACACCTTC,CASSLLGGGGYTF
TRBV6-4,few,TRBJ2-1,TRBD2,TGTGCCAGCAGTGACATGGCGGGGGATTACAATGAGCAGTTCTTC,CASSDMAGDYNEQFF
TRBV6-1,.,TRBJ2-7,.,TGTGCCAGCAGTGAAGGAAGCCTGTACGGCTACGAGCAGTACTTC,CASSEGSLYGYEQYF
TRBV28,.,TRBJ1-4,.,TGTGCCAGCAGTTCTGGACAATACAGGGTGACCCAAAACGAGAAACTGTTTTTT,CASSSGQYRVTQNEKLFF
TRBV7-9,.,TRBJ1-3,TRBD1,TGTGCCAGCACAATGGAGGGGGCCGGTGGAAACACCATATATTTT,CASTMEGAGGNTIYF
TRBV10-3,.,TRBJ1-2,.,TGTGCCATCAGTGAGCCAAGCCGGGAATACTATGGCTACACCTTC,CAISEPSREYYGYTF
TRBV28,.,TRBJ2-7,TRBD2,TGTGCCAGCAGTCCGGGGGGTGGTCAGTCCTACGAGCAGTACTTC,CASSPGGGQSYEQYF
TRBV19,.,TRBJ2-1,.,TGTGCCAGTAGTATACAGGACAGTATATACAATGAGCAGTTCTTC,CASSIQDSIYNEQFF
TRBV2,.,TRBJ2-5,.,TGTGCCACCCGACTCATGATAGGCAACCAAGAGACCCAGTACTTC,CATRLMIGNQETQYF
TRBV6-2/TRBV6-3,.,TRBJ2-6,TRBD1,TGTGCCAGCAGTCGGGACAGCTCTGGGGCCAACGTCCTGACTTTC,CASSRDSSGANVLTF
TRBV6-1,.,TRBJ1-2,.,TGTGCCAGCAGTGACGAGTTTAACTATGGCTACACCTTC,CASSDEFNYGYTF
TRBV4-1,.,TRBJ2-3,TRBD2,TGCGCCAGCAGCGAAGGGACTAGCGGAATCACAGATACGCAGTATTTT,CASSEGTSGITDTQYF
TRBV27,.,TRBJ1-5,TRBD1,TGTGCCAGCAGGTACAGGGGGGGGGAGCCCCAGCATTTT,CASRYRGGEPQHF
TRBV4-3,.,TRBJ2-7,.,TGCGCCAGCAGCCCCCGGAGCGGTTCCTACGAGCAGTACTTC,CASSPRSGSYEQYF
TRBV10-2,few,TRBJ1-2,TRBD1,TGCGCCAGCAGTGAGTCGGGGGACAGGCTCGGCTACACCTTC,CASSESGDRLGYTF
TRBV5-8,.,TRBJ1-6,TRBD1,TGTGCCAGCAGCTACGGGGACAGAATCGGTTCACCCCTCCACTTT,CASSYGDRIGSPLHF
TRBV14,.,TRBJ1-1,.,TGTGCCAGCAGCCCCCTTATGGGCGTGGGGGCCACTGAAGCTTTCTTT,CASSPLMGVGATEAFF
TRBV27,.,TRBJ2-1,TRBD2,TGTGCCAGCAGGCCAAATAGCGGGAGGTATTACAATGAGCAGTTCTTC,CASRPNSGRYYNEQFF
TRBV6-5,once,TRBJ2-3,.,TGTGCCAGCAGTACGACAGCTACAGATACGCAGTATTTT,CASSTTATDTQYF